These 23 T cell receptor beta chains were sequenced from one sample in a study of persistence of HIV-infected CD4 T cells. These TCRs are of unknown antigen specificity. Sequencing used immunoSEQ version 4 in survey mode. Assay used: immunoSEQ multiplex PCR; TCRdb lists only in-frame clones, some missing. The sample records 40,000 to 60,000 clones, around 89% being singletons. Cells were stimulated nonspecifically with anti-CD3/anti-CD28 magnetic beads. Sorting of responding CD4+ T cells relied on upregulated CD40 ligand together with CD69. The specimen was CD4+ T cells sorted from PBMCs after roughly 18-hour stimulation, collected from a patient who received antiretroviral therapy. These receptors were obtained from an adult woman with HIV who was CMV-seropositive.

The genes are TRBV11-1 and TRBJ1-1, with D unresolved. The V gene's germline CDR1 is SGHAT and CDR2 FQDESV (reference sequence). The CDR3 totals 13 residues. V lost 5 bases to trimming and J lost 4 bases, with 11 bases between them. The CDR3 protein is CASSNSGVTEAFF. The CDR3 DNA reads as TGTGCCAGCAGCAACAGCGGGGTCACTGAAGCTTTCTTT.

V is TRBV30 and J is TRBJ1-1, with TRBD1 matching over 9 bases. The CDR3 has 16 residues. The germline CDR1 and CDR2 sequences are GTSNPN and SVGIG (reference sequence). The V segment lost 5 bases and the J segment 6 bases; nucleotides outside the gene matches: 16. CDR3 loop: CAWGTPGTGIFSEAFF. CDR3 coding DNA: TGTGCCTGGGGTACCCCCGGGACAGGGATCTTCTCTGAAGCTTTCTTT. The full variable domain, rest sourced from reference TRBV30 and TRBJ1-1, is SQTIHQWPATLVQPVGSPLSLECTVEGTSNPNLYWYRQAAGRGLQLLFYSVGIGQISSEVPQNLSASRPQDRQFILSSKKLLLSDSGFYLCAWGTPGTGIFSEAFFGQGTRLTVV.

The CDR3: CSVGGGAGSYEQYF. The CDR3 DNA reads TGCAGCGTCGGGGGTGGGGCAGGGAGCTACGAGCAGTACTTC. This chain joins TRBV29-1 and TRBJ2-7; perhaps TRBD2 as D (6 bases). CDR3 length: 14 residues. Trimming cost V 6 bases and J 3 bases, with 18 bases left between them. From germline, CDR1 is SQVTM and CDR2 ANQGSEA.

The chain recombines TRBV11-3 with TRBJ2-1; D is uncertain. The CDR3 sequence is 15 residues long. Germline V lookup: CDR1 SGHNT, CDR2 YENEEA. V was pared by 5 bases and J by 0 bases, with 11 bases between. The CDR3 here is CASSARASSYNEQFF. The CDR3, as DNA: TGTGCCAGCAGCGCTAGGGCTAGCTCCTACAATGAGCAGTTCTTC.

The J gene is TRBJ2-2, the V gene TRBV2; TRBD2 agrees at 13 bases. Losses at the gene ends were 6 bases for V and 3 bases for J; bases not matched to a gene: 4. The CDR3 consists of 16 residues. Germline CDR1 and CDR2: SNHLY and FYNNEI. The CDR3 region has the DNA TGTGCCAGCAGACTAGCGGGAGGGGGGGACACCGGGGAGCTGTTTTTT. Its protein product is CASRLAGGGDTGELFF.

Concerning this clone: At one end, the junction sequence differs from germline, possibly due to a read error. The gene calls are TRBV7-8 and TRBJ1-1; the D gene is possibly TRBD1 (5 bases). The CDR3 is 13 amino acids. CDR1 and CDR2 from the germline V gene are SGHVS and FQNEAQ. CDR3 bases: TGTGCCAGCAGGTTAGACAGTAACACTGAAGCTTTCTTT. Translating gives CASRLDSNTEAFF.

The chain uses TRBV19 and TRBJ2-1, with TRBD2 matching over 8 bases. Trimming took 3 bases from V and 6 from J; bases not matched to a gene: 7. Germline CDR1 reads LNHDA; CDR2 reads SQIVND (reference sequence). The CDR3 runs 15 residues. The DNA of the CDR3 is TGTGCCAGTAGTATCATGAGCGGGAGATCCAATGAGCAGTTCTTC. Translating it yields CASSIMSGRSNEQFF.

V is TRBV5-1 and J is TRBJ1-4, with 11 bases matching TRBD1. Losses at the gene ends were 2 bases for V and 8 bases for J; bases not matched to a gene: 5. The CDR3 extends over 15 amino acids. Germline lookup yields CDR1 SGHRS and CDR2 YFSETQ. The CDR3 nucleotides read TGCGCCAGCAGCTTCACCGGGACAGGGGGGGAAAAACTGTTTTTT. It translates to CASSFTGTGGEKLFF. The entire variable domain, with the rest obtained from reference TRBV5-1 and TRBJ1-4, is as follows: KAGVTQTPRYLIKTRGQQVTLSCSPISGHRSVSWYQQTPGQGLQFLFEYFSETQRNKGNFPGRFSGRQFSNSRSEMNVSTLELGDSALYLCASSFTGTGGEKLFFGSGTQLSVL.

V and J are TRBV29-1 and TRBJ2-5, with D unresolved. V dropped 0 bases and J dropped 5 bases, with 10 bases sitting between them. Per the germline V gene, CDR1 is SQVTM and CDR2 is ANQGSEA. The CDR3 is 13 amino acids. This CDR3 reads CSVEESAGETQYF. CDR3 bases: TGCAGCGTTGAAGAATCGGCAGGTGAGACCCAGTACTTC.

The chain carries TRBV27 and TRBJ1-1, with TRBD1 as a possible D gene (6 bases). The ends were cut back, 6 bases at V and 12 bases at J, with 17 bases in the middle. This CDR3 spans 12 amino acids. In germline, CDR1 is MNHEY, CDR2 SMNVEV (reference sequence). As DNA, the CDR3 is TGTGCCAGCAGCGGCAGAGGGGGGGGAACTTTCTTT. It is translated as CASSGRGGGTFF.

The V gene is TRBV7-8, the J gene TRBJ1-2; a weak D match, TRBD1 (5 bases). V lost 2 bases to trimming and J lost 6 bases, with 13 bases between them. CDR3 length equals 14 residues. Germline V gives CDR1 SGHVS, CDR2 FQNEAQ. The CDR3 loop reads CASSLITLGDGYTF. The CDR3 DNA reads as TGTGCCAGCAGCTTAATAACCCTGGGGGATGGCTACACCTTC. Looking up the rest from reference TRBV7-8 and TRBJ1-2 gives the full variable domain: GAGVSQSPRYKVAKRGQDVALRCDPISGHVSLFWYQQALGQGPEFLTYFQNEAQLDKSGLPSDRFFAERPEGSVSTLKIQRTQQEDSAVYLCASSLITLGDGYTFGSGTRLTVV.

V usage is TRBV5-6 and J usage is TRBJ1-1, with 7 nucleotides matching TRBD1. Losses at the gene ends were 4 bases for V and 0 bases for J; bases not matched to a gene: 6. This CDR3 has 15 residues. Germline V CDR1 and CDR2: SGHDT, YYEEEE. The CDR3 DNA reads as TGTGCCAGCAGCGGGGGACAGAGGTTGAACACTGAAGCTTTCTTT. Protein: CASSGGQRLNTEAFF.

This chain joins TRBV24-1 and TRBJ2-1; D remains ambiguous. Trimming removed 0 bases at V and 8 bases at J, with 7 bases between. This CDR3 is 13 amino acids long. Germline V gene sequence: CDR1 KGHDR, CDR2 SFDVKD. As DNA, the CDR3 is TGTGCCACCAGTGATTTGCTGGGCGATGAGCAGTTCTTC. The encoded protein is CATSDLLGDEQFF.

The CDR3 is CASSQDGMGAPGNTIYF. The CDR3 DNA sequence: TGTGCCAGCAGCCAAGATGGCATGGGGGCCCCCGGAAACACCATATATTTT. The chain has TRBV4-2 and TRBJ1-3, with D perhaps TRBD1 (6 bases). V lost 0 bases, J lost 4 bases, and 16 bases lay in between. CDR3 length: 17 residues. Germline V lookup: CDR1 LGHNA, CDR2 YNFKEQ.

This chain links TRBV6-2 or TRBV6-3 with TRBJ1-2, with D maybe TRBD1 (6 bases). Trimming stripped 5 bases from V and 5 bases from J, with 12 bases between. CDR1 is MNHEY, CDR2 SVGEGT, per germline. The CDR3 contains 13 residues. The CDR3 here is CASSATGNYGYTF. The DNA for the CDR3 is TGTGCCAGCAGTGCCACAGGGAATTATGGCTACACCTTC.

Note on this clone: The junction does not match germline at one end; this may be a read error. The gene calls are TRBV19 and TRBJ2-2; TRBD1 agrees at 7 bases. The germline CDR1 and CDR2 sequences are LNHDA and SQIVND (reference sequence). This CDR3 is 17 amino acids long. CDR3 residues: CASSNPLGRGFVGELLF. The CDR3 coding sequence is TGTGCCAGTAGTAATCCGCTGGGCAGGGGGTTCGTCGGGGAGCTGCTTTTT.

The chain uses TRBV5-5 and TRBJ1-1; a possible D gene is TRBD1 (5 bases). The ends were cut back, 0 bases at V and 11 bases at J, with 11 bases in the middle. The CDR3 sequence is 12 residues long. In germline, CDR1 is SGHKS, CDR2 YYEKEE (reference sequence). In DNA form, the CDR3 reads TGTGCCAGCAGCTTGGACCAGGGTGGCGCTTTCTTT. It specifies CASSLDQGGAFF.

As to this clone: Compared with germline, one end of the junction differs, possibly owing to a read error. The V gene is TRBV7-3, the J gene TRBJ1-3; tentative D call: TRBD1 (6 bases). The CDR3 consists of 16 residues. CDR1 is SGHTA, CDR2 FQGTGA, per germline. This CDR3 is CASSLTSGAPGNTIYF. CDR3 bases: TGTGCCAGCAGCCTAACGTCGGGGGCGCCCGGAAACACCATATATTTT.

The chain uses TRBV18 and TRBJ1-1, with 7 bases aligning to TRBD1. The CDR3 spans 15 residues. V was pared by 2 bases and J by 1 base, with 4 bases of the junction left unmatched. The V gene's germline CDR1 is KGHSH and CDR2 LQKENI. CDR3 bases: TGTGCCAGCTCACCAGGGGCAGGGGGGAACACTGAAGCTTTCTTT. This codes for CASSPGAGGNTEAFF.

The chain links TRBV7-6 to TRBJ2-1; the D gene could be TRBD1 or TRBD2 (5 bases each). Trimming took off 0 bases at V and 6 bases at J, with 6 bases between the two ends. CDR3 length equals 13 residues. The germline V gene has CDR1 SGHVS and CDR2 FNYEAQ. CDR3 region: CASSLARGNEQFF. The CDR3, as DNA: TGTGCCAGCAGCTTAGCGAGGGGCAATGAGCAGTTCTTC.

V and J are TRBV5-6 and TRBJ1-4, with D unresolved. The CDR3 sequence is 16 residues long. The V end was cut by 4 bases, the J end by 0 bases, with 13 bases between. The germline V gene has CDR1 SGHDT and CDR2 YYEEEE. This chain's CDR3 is CASSLISTATNEKLFF. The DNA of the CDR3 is TGTGCCAGCAGCCTGATATCGACGGCAACTAATGAAAAACTGTTTTTT.

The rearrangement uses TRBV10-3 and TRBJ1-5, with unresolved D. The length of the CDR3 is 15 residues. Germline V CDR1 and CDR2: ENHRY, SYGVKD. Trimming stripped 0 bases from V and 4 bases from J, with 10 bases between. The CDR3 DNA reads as TGTGCCATCAGTGAGTCTTCTAGGGAAAATCAGCCCCAGCATTTT. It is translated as CAISESSRENQPQHF.

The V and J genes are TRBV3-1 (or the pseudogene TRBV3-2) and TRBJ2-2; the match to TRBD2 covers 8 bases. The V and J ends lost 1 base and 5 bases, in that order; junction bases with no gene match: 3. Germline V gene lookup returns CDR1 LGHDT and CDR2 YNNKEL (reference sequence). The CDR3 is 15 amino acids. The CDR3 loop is CASSQGPSGTGELFF. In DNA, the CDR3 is TGTGCCAGCAGCCAAGGACCTAGCGGGACCGGGGAGCTGTTTTTT.